These T cell receptor beta chains were read from a single sample in a study of blood T cell repertoires in COVID-19. Data came from immunoSEQ multiplex PCR; TCRdb stores just in-frame clones and leaves some out. The data contain roughly 410,000 clones, 89% of them singletons. Material for sequencing was peripheral blood. All receptors derive from a woman between 35 and 50 years old with COVID-19, enrolled during active disease. CDR3s include the opening cysteine and the closing phenylalanine or tryptophan. The order of the fields is clone size, D gene, CDR3 length, J gene, V gene, CDR3 DNA, CDR3 protein. A D gene is named only where the DNA matches it firmly. A clone size is listed for some rows: how often the clone was seen (once, few, many), or a class if it is expanded.

clone_size: -
d_call: -
cdr3_length: 15
j_call: TRBJ1-1
v_call: TRBV5-1
cdr3_nt: TGCGCCAGCAGCTTGGAGGGGGGGCCTAACACTGAAGCTTTCTTT
cdr3_aa: CASSLEGGPNTEAFF

clone_size: -
d_call: -
cdr3_length: 15
j_call: TRBJ2-7
v_call: TRBV7-3
cdr3_nt: TGTGCCAGCAGCCCGGGAGAGGGATCTGTCTACGAGCAGTACTTC
cdr3_aa: CASSPGEGSVYEQYF

clone_size: once
d_call: TRBD1
cdr3_length: 14
j_call: TRBJ1-1
v_call: TRBV7-3
cdr3_nt: TGTGCCAGCAGCCCACAGGGGTGGGGCACTGAAGCTTTCTTT
cdr3_aa: CASSPQGWGTEAFF

clone_size: -
d_call: -
cdr3_length: 15
j_call: TRBJ1-6
v_call: TRBV5-1
cdr3_nt: TGCGCCAGCAGCATGCGGCGACCCTATAATTCACCCCTCCACTTT
cdr3_aa: CASSMRRPYNSPLHF

clone_size: -
d_call: -
cdr3_length: 14
j_call: TRBJ2-7
v_call: TRBV5-1
cdr3_nt: TGCGCCAGCAGCAGGGGGGAGGGCCTCAACGAGCAGTACTTC
cdr3_aa: CASSRGEGLNEQYF

clone_size: -
d_call: -
cdr3_length: 16
j_call: TRBJ1-5
v_call: TRBV10-3
cdr3_nt: TGTGCCATCAGTGAGTCTCAGACATTAAGCAATCAGCCCCAGCATTTT
cdr3_aa: CAISESQTLSNQPQHF

clone_size: -
d_call: TRBD1
cdr3_length: 15
j_call: TRBJ1-3
v_call: TRBV6-6
cdr3_nt: TGTGCCAGCAGTCCGGACAGGGGATCGAGAAACACCATATATTTT
cdr3_aa: CASSPDRGSRNTIYF

clone_size: -
d_call: -
cdr3_length: 11
j_call: TRBJ2-3
v_call: TRBV12-3/TRBV12-4
cdr3_nt: TGTGCCAGCAGTTCGAGGGATACGCAGTATTTT
cdr3_aa: CASSSRDTQYF

clone_size: -
d_call: TRBD2
cdr3_length: 15
j_call: TRBJ2-1
v_call: TRBV6-2/TRBV6-3
cdr3_nt: TGTGCCAGCAGTCCCCCGATATCTAGCGGGAGGGCCATGTTCTTC
cdr3_aa: CASSPPISSGRAMFF

clone_size: -
d_call: TRBD1
cdr3_length: 15
j_call: TRBJ1-5
v_call: TRBV4-3
cdr3_nt: TGCGCCAGCAGCCTAACAGGGGGACGGAATCAGCCCCAGCATTTT
cdr3_aa: CASSLTGGRNQPQHF

clone_size: -
d_call: TRBD2
cdr3_length: 15
j_call: TRBJ2-7
v_call: TRBV4-3
cdr3_nt: TGCGCCAGCAGCCTGGACAAGCGGGGGGATTACGAGCAGTACTTC
cdr3_aa: CASSLDKRGDYEQYF

clone_size: -
d_call: -
cdr3_length: 12
j_call: TRBJ2-5
v_call: TRBV11-3
cdr3_nt: TGTGCCAGCAGCTTAGATCAAAAGACCCAGTACTTC
cdr3_aa: CASSLDQKTQYF

clone_size: -
d_call: -
cdr3_length: 14
j_call: TRBJ2-3
v_call: TRBV18
cdr3_nt: TGTGCCAGCTCACCACGGAGCAGAACAGATACGCAGTATTTT
cdr3_aa: CASSPRSRTDTQYF

clone_size: -
d_call: -
cdr3_length: 10
j_call: TRBJ1-1
v_call: TRBV25-1
cdr3_nt: TGTGCCAGCCTGAGAGAGGAAGCTTTCTTT
cdr3_aa: CASLREEAFF

clone_size: once
d_call: TRBD2
cdr3_length: 15
j_call: TRBJ2-1
v_call: TRBV7-6
cdr3_nt: TGTGCCAGCAGCTTAGGACTAGCGGGGGGTTATGAGCAGTTCTTC
cdr3_aa: CASSLGLAGGYEQFF

clone_size: -
d_call: TRBD2
cdr3_length: 16
j_call: TRBJ2-3
v_call: TRBV14
cdr3_nt: TGTGCCAGCAGCCAAGACGTGGGAGGGTTCGGAGATACGCAGTATTTT
cdr3_aa: CASSQDVGGFGDTQYF

clone_size: -
d_call: -
cdr3_length: 13
j_call: TRBJ2-1
v_call: TRBV29-1
cdr3_nt: TGCAGCGTTGAAACAGGGTCTAAGGATGAGCAGTTCTTC
cdr3_aa: CSVETGSKDEQFF

clone_size: few
d_call: TRBD1
cdr3_length: 16
j_call: TRBJ2-2
v_call: TRBV15
cdr3_nt: TGTGCCACCAGCAGAGTGGGGACAGGGCTCACCGGGGAGCTGTTTTTT
cdr3_aa: CATSRVGTGLTGELFF

clone_size: -
d_call: TRBD1
cdr3_length: 16
j_call: TRBJ2-2
v_call: TRBV10-3
cdr3_nt: TGTGCCATCAGTGAGTCTGGGACAGGCAACACCGGGGAGCTGTTTTTT
cdr3_aa: CAISESGTGNTGELFF

clone_size: -
d_call: -
cdr3_length: 17
j_call: TRBJ1-6
v_call: TRBV7-8
cdr3_nt: TGTGCCAGCAGCTTATTGACCTGGAGCTCCTATAATTCACCCCTCCACTTT
cdr3_aa: CASSLLTWSSYNSPLHF

clone_size: -
d_call: TRBD2
cdr3_length: 20
j_call: TRBJ2-1
v_call: TRBV4-2
cdr3_nt: TGTGCCAGCAGCCAAGATGTTGCTAGCGGGAGGGCGGATCACTACAATGAGCAGTTCTTC
cdr3_aa: CASSQDVASGRADHYNEQFF

clone_size: -
d_call: TRBD1
cdr3_length: 16
j_call: TRBJ1-5
v_call: TRBV19
cdr3_nt: TGTGCCAGTAGTATAACCCGGACAGGGGAAAAGTGGCCCCAGCATTTT
cdr3_aa: CASSITRTGEKWPQHF

clone_size: -
d_call: TRBD1
cdr3_length: 20
j_call: TRBJ1-3
v_call: TRBV4-1
cdr3_nt: TGCGCCAGCAGCCAAGACCCAGAGGGACAGGGGGAAGTCTCTGGAAACACCATATATTTT
cdr3_aa: CASSQDPEGQGEVSGNTIYF

clone_size: -
d_call: TRBD1
cdr3_length: 17
j_call: TRBJ1-2
v_call: TRBV9
cdr3_nt: TGTGCCAGCAGCGGAACCTCACACAGGGGAGAATACTATGGCTACACCTTC
cdr3_aa: CASSGTSHRGEYYGYTF

clone_size: -
d_call: -
cdr3_length: 13
j_call: TRBJ1-2
v_call: TRBV2
cdr3_nt: TGTGCCAGCCCCAAGCCAGACAGTTATGGCTACACCTTC
cdr3_aa: CASPKPDSYGYTF

clone_size: -
d_call: -
cdr3_length: 19
j_call: TRBJ2-6
v_call: TRBV19
cdr3_nt: TGTGCCAGTAGTCCGGGTCCTCAGGGAATAATGACTGGGGCCAACGTCCTGACTTTC
cdr3_aa: CASSPGPQGIMTGANVLTF

clone_size: once
d_call: TRBD2
cdr3_length: 17
j_call: TRBJ2-7
v_call: TRBV27
cdr3_nt: TGTGCCAGCAGTTTGTTGCTAGCGGGAGGAAATTTCTACGAGCAGTACTTC
cdr3_aa: CASSLLLAGGNFYEQYF

clone_size: -
d_call: -
cdr3_length: 14
j_call: TRBJ2-2
v_call: TRBV4-2
cdr3_nt: TGTGCCAGCAGCCAGAACAGGAACACCGGGGAGCTGTTTTTT
cdr3_aa: CASSQNRNTGELFF

clone_size: -
d_call: TRBD1
cdr3_length: 15
j_call: TRBJ1-6
v_call: TRBV30
cdr3_nt: TGTGCCTGGACACGCGACGGGACAGGGTATTCACCCCTCCACTTT
cdr3_aa: CAWTRDGTGYSPLHF

clone_size: -
d_call: -
cdr3_length: 14
j_call: TRBJ2-7
v_call: TRBV25-1
cdr3_nt: TGTGCCAGCAGTTTACAGGGATCTTCCTACGAGCAGTACTTC
cdr3_aa: CASSLQGSSYEQYF

clone_size: once
d_call: -
cdr3_length: 15
j_call: TRBJ2-2
v_call: TRBV5-1
cdr3_nt: TGCGCCAGCAGCTTGCTGGAGATAGGCGGCGGGGAGCTGTTTTTT
cdr3_aa: CASSLLEIGGGELFF

clone_size: -
d_call: -
cdr3_length: 15
j_call: TRBJ1-2
v_call: TRBV11-2
cdr3_nt: TGTGCCAGCAGCCCGACACTGGGGCAGGTCTATGGCTACACCTTC
cdr3_aa: CASSPTLGQVYGYTF

clone_size: -
d_call: -
cdr3_length: 14
j_call: TRBJ1-4
v_call: TRBV7-9
cdr3_nt: TGTGCCAGCAGCTTAAGGGGGTTAGATGAAAAACTGTTTTTT
cdr3_aa: CASSLRGLDEKLFF

clone_size: once
d_call: TRBD1
cdr3_length: 14
j_call: TRBJ1-5
v_call: TRBV19
cdr3_nt: TGTGCCTCATTAGATCAGGGGGCTTGGCAGCCCCAGCATTTT
cdr3_aa: CASLDQGAWQPQHF

clone_size: -
d_call: -
cdr3_length: 10
j_call: TRBJ1-1
v_call: TRBV28
cdr3_nt: TGTGCCACCATCCGGGGAGAAGCTTTCTTT
cdr3_aa: CATIRGEAFF

clone_size: -
d_call: TRBD2
cdr3_length: 15
j_call: TRBJ2-5
v_call: TRBV6-6
cdr3_nt: TGTGCCAGCAGGGTGCGGGGGGGGAACCAAGAGACCCAGTACTTC
cdr3_aa: CASRVRGGNQETQYF

clone_size: -
d_call: TRBD1
cdr3_length: 18
j_call: TRBJ1-2
v_call: TRBV6-4
cdr3_nt: TGTGCCAGCAGTGATGGGAAAATGGACAGGGAGCTAGAGTATGGCTACACCTTC
cdr3_aa: CASSDGKMDRELEYGYTF

clone_size: -
d_call: TRBD1
cdr3_length: 15
j_call: TRBJ2-7
v_call: TRBV18
cdr3_nt: TGTGCCAGCTCCCCCGGGACAGGGGCTACCTACGAGCAGTACTTC
cdr3_aa: CASSPGTGATYEQYF

clone_size: -
d_call: -
cdr3_length: 14
j_call: TRBJ1-2
v_call: TRBV28
cdr3_nt: TGTGCCAGCAGTGCTATCAGGGCCCAGGATGGCTACACCTTC
cdr3_aa: CASSAIRAQDGYTF

clone_size: once
d_call: TRBD1
cdr3_length: 14
j_call: TRBJ2-2
v_call: TRBV19
cdr3_nt: TGTGCCAGTAGTAAGACAGGGGGTTACGGGGAGCTGTTTTTT
cdr3_aa: CASSKTGGYGELFF

clone_size: -
d_call: TRBD2
cdr3_length: 15
j_call: TRBJ2-3
v_call: TRBV5-4
cdr3_nt: TGTGCCAGCAGCGCGAGCGGGGCTAGCACAGATACGCAGTATTTT
cdr3_aa: CASSASGASTDTQYF

clone_size: once
d_call: TRBD1
cdr3_length: 14
j_call: TRBJ2-7
v_call: TRBV6-5
cdr3_nt: TGTGCCAGCAGCCCGGGACAGGGGGCCTACGAGCAGTACTTC
cdr3_aa: CASSPGQGAYEQYF

clone_size: -
d_call: TRBD1
cdr3_length: 15
j_call: TRBJ2-2
v_call: TRBV18
cdr3_nt: TGTGCCAGCTCCCCCGGGACAGGGGACACCGGGGAGCTGTTTTTT
cdr3_aa: CASSPGTGDTGELFF

clone_size: -
d_call: TRBD1
cdr3_length: 15
j_call: TRBJ1-5
v_call: TRBV6-2/TRBV6-3
cdr3_nt: TGTGCCAGCAGCCTACGGACAGGGGGTGGCCAGCCCCAGCATTTT
cdr3_aa: CASSLRTGGGQPQHF

clone_size: few
d_call: -
cdr3_length: 15
j_call: TRBJ1-2
v_call: TRBV4-1
cdr3_nt: TGCGCCAGCAGCCAAGTACCGGGGGGGGTCAATGGCTACACCTTC
cdr3_aa: CASSQVPGGVNGYTF

clone_size: -
d_call: -
cdr3_length: 17
j_call: TRBJ2-3
v_call: TRBV28
cdr3_nt: TGTGCCAGCAGTTCCCAGACCCGACCTTGGGCGTTAGATACGCAGTATTTT
cdr3_aa: CASSSQTRPWALDTQYF

clone_size: -
d_call: TRBD1
cdr3_length: 15
j_call: TRBJ1-2
v_call: TRBV7-9
cdr3_nt: TGTGCCAGCAGCTTGTGGGCAGGGGGTTACTATGGCTACACCTTC
cdr3_aa: CASSLWAGGYYGYTF

clone_size: -
d_call: TRBD1
cdr3_length: 17
j_call: TRBJ1-3
v_call: TRBV28
cdr3_nt: TGTGCCAGCAGTTTAAGGGAGAACAGGGGGTTTTTGGACACCATATATTTT
cdr3_aa: CASSLRENRGFLDTIYF

clone_size: -
d_call: TRBD2
cdr3_length: 17
j_call: TRBJ2-5
v_call: TRBV19
cdr3_nt: TGTGCCAGTAGTATTGCGGGCAGCGGGGGGGCACAGGAGACCCAGTACTTC
cdr3_aa: CASSIAGSGGAQETQYF

clone_size: -
d_call: TRBD1
cdr3_length: 14
j_call: TRBJ1-4
v_call: TRBV7-2
cdr3_nt: TGTGCCAGCAGCCAGGACAGGGAAGGGAAAAAACTGTTTTTT
cdr3_aa: CASSQDREGKKLFF

clone_size: -
d_call: TRBD1
cdr3_length: 16
j_call: TRBJ2-5
v_call: TRBV19
cdr3_nt: TGTGCCAGTAGTAGCGGACAGGGGGGTCCCCAAGAGACCCAGTACTTC
cdr3_aa: CASSSGQGGPQETQYF

clone_size: -
d_call: TRBD1
cdr3_length: 15
j_call: TRBJ2-3
v_call: TRBV5-5
cdr3_nt: TGTGCCAGCAGCTCGGCGGACAGGGCGACAGATACGCAGTATTTT
cdr3_aa: CASSSADRATDTQYF

clone_size: -
d_call: TRBD1
cdr3_length: 16
j_call: TRBJ1-4
v_call: TRBV6-2/TRBV6-3
cdr3_nt: TGTGCCAGCAGTCACGCCCGGGACAGGGGGCCTGAAAAACTGTTTTTT
cdr3_aa: CASSHARDRGPEKLFF

clone_size: -
d_call: TRBD2
cdr3_length: 17
j_call: TRBJ2-6
v_call: TRBV11-3
cdr3_nt: TGTGCCAGCAGCTTCAGTGGGGGGGGCTCTGGGGCCAACGTCCTGACTTTC
cdr3_aa: CASSFSGGGSGANVLTF

clone_size: -
d_call: TRBD1
cdr3_length: 12
j_call: TRBJ1-5
v_call: TRBV2
cdr3_nt: TGTGCCAGCGGGACAGGCAATCAGCCCCAGCATTTT
cdr3_aa: CASGTGNQPQHF

clone_size: -
d_call: -
cdr3_length: 14
j_call: TRBJ1-2
v_call: TRBV28
cdr3_nt: TGTGCCAGCAGTTTCCCCCTAAGCCACTATGGCTACACCTTC
cdr3_aa: CASSFPLSHYGYTF

clone_size: once
d_call: -
cdr3_length: 12
j_call: TRBJ2-1
v_call: TRBV9
cdr3_nt: TGTGCCAGCAGCCAGTTTTACAATGAGCAGTTCTTC
cdr3_aa: CASSQFYNEQFF

clone_size: -
d_call: -
cdr3_length: 13
j_call: TRBJ2-7
v_call: TRBV18
cdr3_nt: TGTGCCAGCTCACGTGACACTGACTACGAGCAGTACTTC
cdr3_aa: CASSRDTDYEQYF

clone_size: -
d_call: -
cdr3_length: 12
j_call: TRBJ2-3
v_call: TRBV2
cdr3_nt: TGTGCCACCAAAGGAGGGAAGGATACGCAGTATTTT
cdr3_aa: CATKGGKDTQYF

clone_size: -
d_call: -
cdr3_length: 12
j_call: TRBJ1-5
v_call: TRBV28
cdr3_nt: TGTGCCAGCTACAGAACAGATCAGCCCCAGCATTTT
cdr3_aa: CASYRTDQPQHF